This entry lists 29 T cell receptor beta chains sequenced from one sample in a study of cytomegalovirus exposure and HLA in healthy donors. Amplification used 60 Vbeta primers and 13 Jbeta primers. Using immunoSEQ multiplex PCR, the repertoire was profiled, and TCRdb retains in-frame clones only, with some absent. The sample records 250,000 to 350,000 clones, over 85% being singletons. The sample consisted of PBMCs. The receptors originated from a woman in her late teens or twenties in good health and CMV-seronegative.

The V call is TRBV18, the J call TRBJ1-5; maybe TRBD1 (5 bases). V was cut by 3 bases and J by 6 bases, with 9 bases left in between. The CDR3 has 13 residues. The germline V gene has CDR1 KGHSH and CDR2 LQKENI. This CDR3 reads CASSPPGVQPQHF. The CDR3 bases are TGTGCCAGCTCACCCCCGGGGGTTCAGCCCCAGCATTTT.

The CDR3 protein is CASSIRGQTEAFF. The DNA for the CDR3 is TGTGCCAGTAGTATCCGCGGACAGACCGAAGCTTTCTTT. The genes are TRBV19 and TRBJ1-1, with D possibly TRBD1 on 6 matching bases. V was cut by 3 bases and J by 8 bases, with 13 bases left in between. Germline CDR1 LNHDA, CDR2 SQIVND (reference sequence). The CDR3 covers 13 residues. Complete variable domain (other parts from reference TRBV19 and TRBJ1-1): DGGITQSPKYLFRKEGQNVTLSCEQNLNHDAMYWYRQDPGQGLRLIYYSQIVNDFQKGDIAEGYSVSREKKESFPLTVTSAQKNPTAFYLCASSIRGQTEAFFGQGTRLTVV.

The chain carries TRBV5-1 and TRBJ2-7; 8 bases fit TRBD1. Germline CDR1 is SGHRS and CDR2 is YFSETQ. V gave up 3 bases and J gave up 3 bases; unmatched junction bases: 11. The CDR3 length is 16 residues. The CDR3 DNA reads as TGCGCCAGCAGCTCCACCCAGGGGGCTGGTGGCTACGAGCAGTACTTC. Translated: CASSSTQGAGGYEQYF.

The genes are TRBV19 and TRBJ2-1; D uncertain. CDR1 and CDR2 from the germline V gene are LNHDA and SQIVND (reference sequence). The CDR3 has 13 amino acids. Between the trimmed V and J ends, which lost 5 bases and 7 bases, there was a span of 12 bases. CDR3 amino acids: CASSLNQRNEQFF. The CDR3 nucleotides read TGTGCCAGTAGTCTAAATCAGCGAAATGAGCAGTTCTTC. The variable domain in full, completed from reference TRBV19 and TRBJ2-1, reads DGGITQSPKYLFRKEGQNVTLSCEQNLNHDAMYWYRQDPGQGLRLIYYSQIVNDFQKGDIAEGYSVSREKKESFPLTVTSAQKNPTAFYLCASSLNQRNEQFFGPGTRLTVL.

This rearrangement joins TRBV6-6 to TRBJ2-1; D unresolved. Trimming shortened V by 0 bases and J by 0 bases, and 6 bases separated the two germline ends. The germline V gene has CDR1 MNHNY and CDR2 SVGAGI (reference sequence). The CDR3 consists of 15 residues. The CDR3 loop is CASSYSYSSYNEQFF. Written as DNA, the CDR3 is TGTGCCAGCAGTTACTCGTACAGCTCCTACAATGAGCAGTTCTTC.

This clone was observed a single time. The chain carries TRBV7-3 and TRBJ2-1, with 8 bases aligning to TRBD2. J gave up 8 bases and V 3 bases, and 12 bases lay outside the gene matches. Germline CDR1 reads SGHTA; CDR2 reads FQGTGA. This CDR3 has 16 residues. CDR3 in DNA: TGTGCCAGCAGCTTCCCTCTAACGGGGGGGAGCGATGAGCAGTTCTTC. This codes for CASSFPLTGGSDEQFF. Drawing the rest from reference TRBV7-3 and TRBJ2-1, the complete variable domain is GAGVSQTPSNKVTEKGKYVELRCDPISGHTALYWYRQSLGQGPEFLIYFQGTGAADDSGLPNDRFFAVRPEGSVSTLKIQRTERGDSAVYLCASSFPLTGGSDEQFFGPGTRLTVL.

The rearrangement joins TRBV7-8 to TRBJ1-3; no reliable D call. V lost 2 bases, J lost 7 bases, and 12 bases lay in between. In germline, CDR1 is SGHVS, CDR2 FQNEAQ. The CDR3 runs 14 residues. The CDR3 loop is CASSLRDLRNTIYF. The CDR3, as DNA: TGTGCCAGCAGCTTAAGAGACCTGCGGAACACCATATATTTT.

The chain carries TRBV9 and TRBJ2-3, with D unresolved. The length of the CDR3 is 17 residues. Germline V gives CDR1 SGDLS, CDR2 YYNGEE. The V end was cut by 1 base, the J end by 2 bases, with 17 bases between. The CDR3 sequence: CASSVSSSRPSTDTQYF. The CDR3 DNA follows: TGTGCCAGCAGCGTAAGTAGCTCACGGCCTTCCACAGATACGCAGTATTTT.

The chain combines TRBV5-1 with TRBJ2-3; D uncertain. Germline V gene data show CDR1 as SGHRS and CDR2 as YFSETQ. The germline V and J ends were trimmed by 0 bases and 2 bases, with 13 bases remaining between them. The CDR3 spans 16 residues. The CDR3 is CASSLGAGHFTDTQYF. The CDR3 nucleotides read TGCGCCAGCAGCTTGGGGGCTGGCCATTTCACAGATACGCAGTATTTT.

The count of this clone is one. The V and J genes are TRBV6-5 and TRBJ2-1; D is possibly TRBD2 (6 bases). Germline assignment: CDR1 MNHEY and CDR2 SVGAGI. The CDR3 loop spans 13 amino acids. Trimming left V 6 bases short and J 6 bases short, with 12 bases between. The DNA of the CDR3 is TGTGCCAGCAGGGAGGGTGGGTCCAATGAGCAGTTCTTC. Translated: CASREGGSNEQFF.

J is TRBJ2-7 and V is TRBV5-1; TRBD1 is a possible D gene (6 bases). This CDR3 has 14 residues. V dropped 0 bases and J dropped 2 bases, with 9 bases sitting between them. Per the germline V gene, CDR1 is SGHRS and CDR2 is YFSETQ. The CDR3 reads CASSLVGQTYEQYF. The CDR3 DNA follows: TGCGCCAGCAGCTTGGTCGGACAGACCTACGAGCAGTACTTC.

This clone was detected only a few times. The rearrangement uses TRBV5-8 and TRBJ1-1; D gene unclear. CDR1 and CDR2 from the germline V gene are SGHTS and YDEGEE. Trimming took off 1 base at V and 1 base at J, with 8 bases between the two ends. The CDR3 has 14 amino acids. CDR3 residues: CASSLWRENTEAFF. The CDR3 DNA is TGTGCCAGCAGCTTGTGGAGGGAGAACACTGAAGCTTTCTTT.

The chain uses TRBV7-8 and TRBJ1-1; 10 bases are shared with TRBD1. After removal of 5 bases from V and 5 bases from J, the junction contained 11 bases not matched to a gene. Germline V CDR1 and CDR2: SGHVS, FQNEAQ. This CDR3 is built from 16 residues. CDR3 nucleotides: TGTGCCAGCAGCCCTCTGAACAGGGACAGGGGAACTGAAGCTTTCTTT. It specifies CASSPLNRDRGTEAFF.

V is TRBV5-6 and J is TRBJ2-4, with 8 bases matching TRBD2. J gave up 3 bases and V 5 bases, and 10 bases lay outside the gene matches. The V gene's germline CDR1 is SGHDT and CDR2 YYEEEE. The CDR3 length is 16 residues. The chain's CDR3 is CASRRGAGGGKNIQYF. The CDR3 DNA sequence: TGTGCCAGCAGACGGGGGGCGGGGGGCGGCAAAAACATTCAGTACTTC.

This chain links TRBV28 with TRBJ1-5, with D possibly being TRBD1 (5 bases). The germline V and J ends were trimmed by 6 bases and 2 bases, with 8 bases remaining between them. Germline CDR1 reads MDHEN; CDR2 reads SYDVKM. The CDR3 is 13 amino acids. CDR3 coding DNA: TGTGCCAGCAGGGACACCGGCAATCAGCCCCAGCATTTT. Translating it yields CASRDTGNQPQHF.

The gene calls are TRBV5-4 and TRBJ1-2; tentative D call: TRBD1 (5 bases). Germline CDR1 is SGHNT and CDR2 is YYREEE (reference sequence). The V and J ends lost 0 bases and 3 bases respectively, with 15 bases between them. This CDR3 has 16 amino acids. The CDR3 loop reads CASSLGSRGGDYGYTF. The CDR3 DNA reads TGTGCCAGCAGCTTGGGTTCGAGGGGAGGGGACTATGGCTACACCTTC.

This chain joins TRBV15 and TRBJ2-7; 7 bases fit TRBD1. This CDR3 has 15 amino acids. Germline values: CDR1 LNHNV, CDR2 YYDKDF (reference sequence). The J segment lost 3 bases and the V segment lost 4 bases, leaving 9 bases of the junction unmatched. This CDR3 is CATSTDRQGYYEQYF. CDR3 nucleotide sequence: TGTGCCACCAGCACCGATCGACAGGGATACTACGAGCAGTACTTC. Combining the CDR3 with reference TRBV15 and TRBJ2-7 gives the whole variable domain DAMVIQNPRYQVTQFGKPVTLSCSQTLNHNVMYWYQQKSSQAPKLLFHYYDKDFNNEADTPDNFQSRRPNTSFCFLDIRSPGLGDTAMYLCATSTDRQGYYEQYFGPGTRLTVT.

This clone was counted once. The chain carries TRBV10-3 and TRBJ2-3; 8 bases match TRBD2. CDR3 size: 15 residues. The trim removed 4 bases at V and 2 bases at J, leaving 5 bases unmatched. The germline gives CDR1 ENHRY, CDR2 SYGVKD. The CDR3 DNA is TGTGCCATCAGTGTATACGGGGGGGCCACAGATACGCAGTATTTT. It encodes CAISVYGGATDTQYF.

The gene calls are TRBV5-1 and TRBJ2-5; 8 bases match TRBD1. The V gene end was trimmed by 0 bases and the J gene end by 5 bases; junction bases not matched to a gene: 6. The germline CDR1 and CDR2 sequences are SGHRS and YFSETQ. CDR3 length equals 15 residues. The CDR3 nucleotides read TGCGCCAGCAGCTTGGAGTGGACAGGGTTGGAGACCCAGTACTTC. It specifies CASSLEWTGLETQYF.

The chain has TRBV30 and TRBJ2-1; TRBD2 matches at 11 bases. Per germline, CDR1 GTSNPN and CDR2 SVGIG (reference sequence). Trimming removed 0 bases from V and 15 bases from J; junction bases left unmatched: 7. CDR3 length equals 13 residues. DNA of the CDR3: TGTGCCTGGAGTGTACGTCTAGCGGGGGGATTGTTCTTC. Amino acid sequence: CAWSVRLAGGLFF.

The chain uses TRBV25-1 and TRBJ2-2; D is perhaps TRBD1 (5 bases). Germline V gene data show CDR1 as MGHDK and CDR2 as SYGVNS. Deletions cut 6 bases from V and 1 base from J, with 12 bases between. CDR3 length equals 15 residues. Here the CDR3 reads CASRLSGQNTGELFF. In DNA form, the CDR3 reads TGTGCCAGCAGACTCTCCGGACAGAACACCGGGGAGCTGTTTTTT.

This chain uses TRBV5-6 with TRBJ1-5; perhaps TRBD1 as D (6 bases). Per the germline V gene, CDR1 is SGHDT and CDR2 is YYEEEE. Trimming removed 3 bases at V and 4 bases at J, with 17 bases between. This CDR3 contains 16 residues. The CDR3 DNA is TGTGCCAGCAGCTCCGCCAACGGACAGACGAATCAGCCCCAGCATTTT. Encoded protein: CASSSANGQTNQPQHF.

The chain employs TRBV9 and TRBJ2-2; 15 bases map to TRBD2. Germline loops: CDR1 SGDLS, CDR2 YYNGEE. CDR3 length: 18 residues. The V segment lost 4 bases and the J segment 0 bases; nucleotides outside the gene matches: 4. The CDR3 here is CASSLRTSGGANTGELFF. In DNA, the CDR3 is TGTGCCAGCAGCCTCCGGACTAGCGGGGGGGCGAACACCGGGGAGCTGTTTTTT.

The chain carries TRBV11-2 and TRBJ2-5; D is uncertain. This CDR3 is built from 12 residues. The germline CDR1 and CDR2 sequences are SGHAT and FQNNGV. The ends were cut back, 5 bases at V and 2 bases at J, with 6 bases in the middle. CDR3 sequence reads: CASSPQQETQYF. The DNA for the CDR3 is TGTGCCAGCAGCCCCCAGCAAGAGACCCAGTACTTC.

On this clone: The sample holds other DNA sequences that translate to the same CDR3. The chain links TRBV7-2 to TRBJ1-2, with D possibly TRBD1 on 6 matching bases. Germline V gene sequence: CDR1 SGHTA, CDR2 FQGNSA. The CDR3 sequence is 13 residues long. Trimming took 2 bases from V and 4 from J, leaving 8 bases between them. The CDR3 DNA reads as TGTGCCAGCAGCTTATTAGGGGGCTATGGCTACACCTTC. Protein: CASSLLGGYGYTF.

This chain connects TRBV12-5 to TRBJ2-1, with a weak D call TRBD1 (6 bases). Trimming took 6 bases from V and 12 from J, leaving 15 bases between them. CDR1 is LGHNT, CDR2 FRNRAP, per germline. This CDR3 comprises 12 residues. The CDR3 here is CASGLGGWGQFF. Here the CDR3 DNA reads TGTGCTAGTGGCCTAGGGGGATGGGGGCAGTTCTTC.

The chain recombines TRBV7-3 with TRBJ1-1; a weak D match, TRBD1 (6 bases). V was cut by 5 bases and J by 4 bases, with 11 bases left in between. The germline CDR1 and CDR2 sequences are SGHTA and FQGTGA. This CDR3 spans 13 amino acids. CDR3 in DNA: TGTGCCAGCAGCATTACAGGGAGCACTGAAGCTTTCTTT. It encodes CASSITGSTEAFF. Full variable domain (missing parts from reference TRBV7-3 and TRBJ1-1): GAGVSQTPSNKVTEKGKYVELRCDPISGHTALYWYRQSLGQGPEFLIYFQGTGAADDSGLPNDRFFAVRPEGSVSTLKIQRTERGDSAVYLCASSITGSTEAFFGQGTRLTVV.

V usage is TRBV6-5 and J usage is TRBJ1-3, with 8 bases fitting TRBD1. The germline V gene has CDR1 MNHEY and CDR2 SVGAGI. This CDR3 spans 16 amino acids. Trimming took 0 bases from V and 4 from J; bases not matched to a gene: 5. Here the CDR3 DNA reads TGTGCCAGCAGTTACTCTGACAGGGGAGCGGGAAACACCATATATTTT. This encodes CASSYSDRGAGNTIYF.

This clone has only a few counts. The CDR3 here is CASQTGTSGGANTGELFF. The DNA for the CDR3 is TGTGCCAGCCAAACCGGGACTAGCGGGGGGGCGAACACCGGGGAGCTGTTTTTT. V gene TRBV10-3 combines with J gene TRBJ2-2; 16 positions agree with TRBD2. J gave up 0 bases and V 10 bases, and 8 bases lay outside the gene matches. Germline CDR1 is ENHRY and CDR2 is SYGVKD. This CDR3 has 18 amino acids.